The next 30 T cell receptor beta chains were all read from a single sample in a study of early T cells in non-severe SARS-CoV-2 infection. In TCRdb, the 5' RACE reads were re-called with MiXCR into one record per CDR3 protein. The sample holds about 33,000 distinct CDR3 sequences, under 5.5% seen once. Sequenced input: whole blood. The receptors derive from an adult who was a healthcare worker with PCR-confirmed SARS-CoV-2 infection or an uninfected control (not recorded which).

This clonotype has a count of ten or more. This sequence joins TRBV20-1 and TRBJ1-4; no firm D call. Per germline, CDR1 DFQATT and CDR2 SNEGSKA (reference sequence). CDR3 length equals 13 residues. Trimming took 4 bases from V and 4 from J, leaving 10 bases between them. The CDR3 DNA reads TGCAGTGCTACGGCGGTGATTAATGAAAAACTGTTTTTT. Its protein product is CSATAVINEKLFF.

Comment on this clonotype: A much larger clonotype is one base distant, so this may be a read error. The chain links TRBV5-8 to TRBJ2-3; D ambiguous. This CDR3 spans 16 amino acids. The ends were cut back, 2 bases at V and 2 bases at J, with 15 bases in the middle. Looked up from germline, CDR1 is SGHTS and CDR2 is YDEGEE. As DNA, the CDR3 is TGTGCCAGCAGCTTCAACTTGAACTCGAACACAGATACGCAGTATTTT. It yields the protein CASSFNLNSNTDTQYF. The complete variable domain, with remaining parts taken from reference TRBV5-8 and TRBJ2-3, reads EAGVTQSPTHLIKTRGQQATLRCSPISGHTSVYWYQQALGLGLQFLLWYDEGEERNRGNFPPRFSGRQFPNYSSELNVNALELEDSALYLCASSFNLNSNTDTQYFGPGTRLTVL.

This clonotype was recorded many times. The rearrangement links TRBV19 to TRBJ2-6; D gene ambiguous. This CDR3 region has 13 residues. Trimming stripped 3 bases from V and 4 bases from J, with 4 bases between. Germline CDR1 and CDR2: LNHDA and SQIVND (reference sequence). DNA of the CDR3: TGTGCCAGTAGTATGTACGGGGCCAACGTCCTGACTTTC. Its translation is CASSMYGANVLTF.

CDR3 protein: CASAGIQETQYF. CDR3 in DNA: TGTGCCAGCGCGGGGATCCAAGAGACCCAGTACTTC. The J gene is TRBJ2-5, the V gene TRBV7-6, with D possibly being TRBD2 (6 bases). V was cut by 8 bases and J by 1 base, with 8 bases left in between. CDR1 is SGHVS, CDR2 FNYEAQ, per germline. The CDR3 length is 12 residues. Using reference TRBV7-6 and TRBJ2-5 for the parts outside the CDR3, the full variable domain is GAGVSQSPRYKVTKRGQDVALRCDPISGHVSLYWYRQALGQGPEFLTYFNYEAQQDKSGLPNDRFSAERPEGSISTLTIQRTEQRDSAMYRCASAGIQETQYFGPGTRLLVL.

The rearrangement joins TRBV11-2 to TRBJ2-7; D gene ambiguous. V was shortened by 5 bases and J by 4 bases, with 9 bases between the two germline ends. Per germline, CDR1 SGHAT and CDR2 FQNNGV. The CDR3 sequence is 12 residues long. The CDR3 DNA follows: TGTGCCAGCAGCGCCCCGCCATACGAGCAGTACTTC. It codes for CASSAPPYEQYF. The entire variable domain, with the rest obtained from reference TRBV11-2 and TRBJ2-7, is as follows: EAGVAQSPRYKIIEKRQSVAFWCNPISGHATLYWYQQILGQGPKLLIQFQNNGVVDDSQLPKDRFSAERLKGVDSTLKIQPAKLEDSAVYLCASSAPPYEQYFGPGTRLTVT.

V usage is TRBV10-3 and J usage is TRBJ2-3; tentatively, D is TRBD2 (7 bases). Trimming took off 6 bases at V and 4 bases at J, with 11 bases between the two ends. The CDR3 contains 13 residues. Germline CDR1 reads ENHRY; CDR2 reads SYGVKD. CDR3 nucleotide sequence: TGTGCCATCAGGGGCGGGGGCTCAGATACGCAGTATTTT. Amino acids: CAIRGGGSDTQYF.

This clonotype was recorded many times. The rearrangement uses TRBV21-1 and TRBJ2-7; the table's TRBD1 call for D was not verified on the DNA. TRBV21-1 is a pseudogene. There are 15 residues in the CDR3. The DNA of the CDR3 is TGTGCCAGCAGCAAAGGGGGACAGGGGTTTGACGAGCAGTACTTC. Translated: CASSKGGQGFDEQYF.

In its sample, this clonotype was seen many times. The V call is TRBV28, the J call TRBJ2-5; 10 nucleotides line up with TRBD2. Per germline, CDR1 MDHEN and CDR2 SYDVKM. There are 16 residues in the CDR3. The J segment lost 5 bases and the V segment lost 1 base, leaving 7 bases of the junction unmatched. CDR3 amino acids: CASSLSLAGGRETQYF. Here the CDR3 DNA reads TGTGCCAGCAGTTTATCCTTAGCGGGGGGCCGTGAGACCCAGTACTTC.

At least ten counts were recorded for this clonotype. The germline gene is not matched at one end of the junction; a read error may be the cause. The chain joins TRBV7-2 to TRBJ1-6, with TRBD1 matching 8 bases. The germline V gene encodes CDR1 SGHTA and CDR2 FQGNSA. The CDR3 extends over 15 amino acids. The chain's CDR3 is CASSSTGARNSPLHF. CDR3 nucleotide sequence: TGTGCCAGCAGCTCGACAGGGGCCAGAAATTCACCCCTCCATTTT.

Here the CDR3 reads CASSRRPGQDYNEQFF. Here the CDR3 DNA reads TGTGCCAGCAGTCGCCGACCGGGACAGGATTACAATGAGCAGTTCTTC. The V gene is TRBV6-2 or TRBV6-3, the J gene TRBJ2-1; 8 nucleotides align to TRBD1. The CDR3 is made up of 16 amino acids. From germline, CDR1 is MNHEY and CDR2 SVGEGT. Trimming took 5 bases from V and 4 from J; bases not matched to a gene: 10.

This clonotype was observed a handful of times. The chain carries TRBV3-1 and TRBJ2-3; 7 nucleotides line up with TRBD1. After removal of 4 bases from V and 4 bases from J, the junction contained 8 bases not matched to a gene. Germline V CDR1 and CDR2: LGHDT, YNNKEL (reference sequence). The CDR3 spans 15 residues. CDR3 sequence: CASSLRKGAADTQYF. CDR3 sequence (DNA): TGTGCCAGCAGCCTCAGGAAGGGGGCTGCAGATACGCAGTATTTT.

The chain has TRBV18 and TRBJ1-5; the D is unclear. Germline V gene lookup returns CDR1 KGHSH and CDR2 LQKENI. The CDR3 covers 15 residues. The V end lost 2 bases, the J end lost 0 bases, and 8 bases lay between the germline ends. The CDR3 coding sequence is TGTGCCAGCTCACCAGATGTTTATAGCAATCAGCCCCAGCATTTT. It is translated as CASSPDVYSNQPQHF.

This clonotype was found many times. V usage is TRBV24-1 and J usage is TRBJ2-1, with 7 bases aligning to TRBD1. V was clipped by 9 bases and J by 5 bases; unmatched bases: 6. The CDR3 is 13 amino acids. Germline CDR1 is KGHDR and CDR2 is SFDVKD. The DNA for the CDR3 is TGTGCCACCCGAGACAGGGCGGACAATGAGCAGTTCTTC. Residues: CATRDRADNEQFF.

CDR3: CASHKTRDNTEAFF. The CDR3 nucleotides are TGTGCCAGCCATAAAACCCGGGATAACACTGAAGCTTTCTTT. The V and J genes are TRBV18 and TRBJ1-1, with D unclear. Per germline, CDR1 KGHSH and CDR2 LQKENI. Trimming took off 8 bases at V and 2 bases at J, with 15 bases between the two ends. The CDR3 spans 14 residues.

The sample holds many counts of this clonotype. V is TRBV7-9 and J is TRBJ1-2; weak D call: TRBD1 (5 bases). Germline CDR1 reads SEHNR; CDR2 reads FQNEAQ (reference sequence). The length of the CDR3 is 13 residues. The V end was cut by 5 bases, the J end by 2 bases, with 9 bases between. The CDR3 region has the DNA TGTGCCAGCAGCCTTGGGGGGAACTATGGCTACACCTTC. The encoded protein is CASSLGGNYGYTF.

This chain joins TRBV30 and TRBJ2-3, with 12 positions matching TRBD2. The V gene end was trimmed by 0 bases and the J gene end by 4 bases; junction bases not matched to a gene: 8. The CDR3 contains 17 residues. Germline CDR1 GTSNPN, CDR2 SVGIG (reference sequence). CDR3 amino acids: CAWSVGRLAGGPDTQYF. Written as DNA, the CDR3 is TGTGCCTGGAGTGTCGGGAGGCTAGCGGGGGGGCCAGATACGCAGTATTTT. The whole variable domain, filled in from reference TRBV30 and TRBJ2-3, reads SQTIHQWPATLVQPVGSPLSLECTVEGTSNPNLYWYRQAAGRGLQLLFYSVGIGQISSEVPQNLSASRPQDRQFILSSKKLLLSDSGFYLCAWSVGRLAGGPDTQYFGPGTRLTVL.

This clonotype was seen at least ten times. The chain carries TRBV5-1 and TRBJ1-2; no firm D call. The CDR3 length is 14 residues. Germline CDR1 SGHRS, CDR2 YFSETQ. V was trimmed by 1 base and J by 2 bases, leaving 9 bases between them. The CDR3 region is CASSLLGSNYGYTF. The CDR3, as DNA: TGCGCCAGCAGCTTGTTAGGCAGCAACTATGGCTACACCTTC.

The V call is TRBV7-9, the J call TRBJ2-3, with unresolved D. V was clipped by 5 bases and J by 6 bases, with 15 bases between them. Germline V gene lookup returns CDR1 SEHNR and CDR2 FQNEAQ (reference sequence). This CDR3 has 14 amino acids. The CDR3 sequence: CASSLEISGDTQYF. CDR3 in DNA: TGTGCCAGCAGCCTAGAGATATCCGGGGATACGCAGTATTTT.

V and J are TRBV3-1 and TRBJ2-3, with D uncertain. Per the germline V gene, CDR1 is LGHDT and CDR2 is YNNKEL (reference sequence). Trimming stripped 6 bases from V and 3 bases from J, with 4 bases between. CDR3 size: 11 residues. CDR3 in DNA: TGTGCCAGCAGAGAAACAGATACGCAGTATTTT. It yields the protein CASRETDTQYF.

This clonotype has ten or more counts. This chain joins TRBV2 and TRBJ2-5; tentatively, D is TRBD2 (6 bases). Trimming removed 3 bases at V and 4 bases at J, with 9 bases between. CDR1 and CDR2 (germline): SNHLY, FYNNEI. This CDR3 comprises 13 residues. Here the CDR3 DNA reads TGTGCCAGCAGTGAGACGGGACTAGAGACCCAGTACTTC. This sequence encodes CASSETGLETQYF. Combining the CDR3 with reference TRBV2 and TRBJ2-5 gives the whole variable domain EPEVTQTPSHQVTQMGQEVILRCVPISNHLYFYWYRQILGQKVEFLVSFYNNEISEKSEIFDDQFSVERPDGSNFTLKIRSTKLEDSAMYFCASSETGLETQYFGPGTRLLVL.

There are many counts of this clonotype. This chain joins TRBV9 and TRBJ2-2; no reliable D call. CDR3 size: 15 residues. Germline CDR1 and CDR2: SGDLS and YYNGEE. Trimming took off 1 base at V and 1 base at J, with 8 bases between the two ends. CDR3 residues: CASSVLAENTGELFF. Written as DNA, the CDR3 is TGTGCCAGCAGCGTATTGGCGGAGAACACCGGGGAGCTGTTTTTT.

There are many counts of this clonotype. The chain employs TRBV20-1 and TRBJ1-2, with 11 nucleotides matching TRBD1. CDR3 length: 14 amino acids. V shed 6 bases, J shed 5 bases, and the junction held 8 bases outside the gene matches. The germline V gene encodes CDR1 DFQATT and CDR2 SNEGSKA (reference sequence). For the CDR3, the DNA is TGCAGTGCCACTGCCGGGACAGGGGGATATGGCTACACCTTC. This codes for CSATAGTGGYGYTF.

The chain is built from TRBV27 and TRBJ2-5, with D uncertain. CDR3 length: 13 amino acids. CDR1 is MNHEY and CDR2 is SMNVEV in the germline V gene (reference sequence). The V and J ends lost 7 bases and 2 bases respectively, with 11 bases between them. In DNA, the CDR3 is TGTGCCAGCACCGGGCACCAGCAAGAGACCCAGTACTTC. Its protein is CASTGHQQETQYF.

V gene TRBV30 combines with J gene TRBJ1-4; D gene uncertain. This CDR3 region has 11 residues. V lost 3 bases to trimming and J lost 7 bases, with 6 bases between them. Germline CDR1 reads GTSNPN; CDR2 reads SVGIG (reference sequence). CDR3 residues: CAWSEIEKLFF. DNA for the CDR3: TGTGCCTGGAGCGAAATTGAAAAACTGTTTTTT.

At least ten counts were recorded for this clonotype. V is TRBV3-1 and J is TRBJ2-5; D call uncertain. V was shortened by 3 bases and J by 3 bases, with 5 bases between the two germline ends. CDR1 LGHDT and CDR2 YNNKEL come from the germline V gene (reference sequence). The CDR3 runs to 12 residues. This CDR3 is CASSHVEETQYF. The DNA for the CDR3 is TGTGCCAGCAGCCACGTGGAAGAGACCCAGTACTTC.

At least ten counts were recorded for this clonotype. This rearrangement joins TRBV29-1 to TRBJ1-2; possible D gene TRBD1, 5 bases. Germline CDR1 and CDR2: SQVTM and ANQGSEA. Trimming left V 4 bases short and J 4 bases short, with 13 bases between. There are 13 residues in the CDR3. The CDR3 DNA sequence: TGCAGCGTTGTTGATGGGGCCGGCTATGGCTACACCTTC. Protein sequence: CSVVDGAGYGYTF.

This clonotype was seen repeatedly, ten times or more. V gene TRBV12-3 or TRBV12-4 combines with J gene TRBJ2-1; 11 nucleotides match TRBD2. V shed 6 bases, J shed 2 bases, and the junction held 3 bases outside the gene matches. The CDR3 length is 15 residues. The CDR3 here is CASRIAGGTYNEQFF. CDR3 bases: TGTGCCAGCAGGATAGCGGGGGGGACCTACAATGAGCAGTTCTTC.

This clonotype was seen at least ten times. This sequence joins TRBV10-3 and TRBJ2-2; 8 bases agree with TRBD2. The CDR3 loop spans 14 amino acids. Germline CDR1 and CDR2: ENHRY and SYGVKD. V shed 3 bases, J shed 6 bases, and the junction held 3 bases outside the gene matches. Here the CDR3 reads CAISDGGAAGELFF. The DNA for the CDR3 is TGTGCCATCAGTGACGGGGGGGCCGCCGGGGAGCTGTTTTTT.

This clonotype was recorded at least ten times. The CDR3 coding sequence is TGTGCCAGCAGCCAAAGGACTAGCGGCTACGAGCAGTACTTC. This gives the protein CASSQRTSGYEQYF. The chain joins TRBV2 to TRBJ2-7; 10 bases match TRBD2. CDR1 is SNHLY, CDR2 FYNNEI, per germline. The CDR3 has 14 residues. The ends lost 6 bases at V and 3 bases at J; junction bases unmatched: 5.

This clonotype was seen repeatedly, ten times or more. The chain uses TRBV6-5 and TRBJ1-1; 7 bases line up with TRBD1. Trimming at V came to 5 bases and at J to 6 bases, leaving 15 bases not matched to a gene. CDR3 length: 16 amino acids. Germline CDR1 is MNHEY and CDR2 is SVGAGI. CDR3 residues: CASSQGNRGSWAEAFF. DNA of the CDR3: TGTGCCAGCAGTCAAGGCAACAGGGGAAGTTGGGCTGAAGCTTTCTTT.